This T cell receptor (beta chain) was sequenced during a study of cytomegalovirus exposure and HLA in healthy donors. There are 14 residues in the CDR3. Germline CDR1 and CDR2: MNHNY and SVGAGI (reference sequence). The trim removed 6 bases at V and 6 bases at J, leaving 9 bases unmatched. In the PCR, 60 Vbeta and 13 Jbeta primers were used. Some clones are missing from TCRdb's copy, which holds only in-frame ones; the method was immunoSEQ multiplex PCR. The repertoire holds 55,000 to 80,000 clones, roughly 75% seen once, with around 7.3% in the top ten. This clonotype was sampled from a woman in her twenties or thirties in good health and CMV-seropositive. The chain joins TRBV6-6 to TRBJ1-2; 8 positions match TRBD1. What was sequenced was PBMCs. As DNA, the CDR3 is TGTGCCAGCAGCCCGGACAGGGCCAGAAATGGCTACACCTTC. Translation gives CASSPDRARNGYTF.